This is a list of T cell receptor beta chains from one sample in a study of shared clonotypes between healthy human individuals. Profiling relied on immunoSEQ multiplex PCR, and the TCRdb table lists in-frame clones only, not all of them. In the table there are over a million clones, about 75% of which are singletons. The material sequenced was memory CD4+ T cells sorted from blood. The receptors here all came from a man between 18 and 35 years old in good health. Each CDR3 is given with its conserved first and last residue. The D gene is left open where the match is weak. Clone size is given for some rows only: seen once, a few or many times, or a class if the clone is expanded.

D	size	V	J	CDR3	DNA
-	-	TRBV2	TRBJ1-1	CASTAGPTEAFF	TGTGCCAGCACCGCGGGACCCACTGAAGCTTTCTTT
-	-	TRBV5-6	TRBJ1-2	CASTLERTSDYGYTF	TGTGCCAGCACGCTTGAGCGGACGTCGGACTATGGCTACACCTTC
-	once	TRBV5-1	TRBJ1-2	CASSPGQTNYGYTF	TGCGCCAGCAGCCCCGGACAGACTAACTATGGCTACACCTTC
TRBD1	-	TRBV9	TRBJ2-3	CASSVGTGTDTQYF	TGTGCCAGCAGTGTAGGGACAGGGACAGATACGCAGTATTTT
TRBD2	-	TRBV7-2	TRBJ2-1	CASSPPSGSPNEQFF	TGTGCCAGCAGCCCCCCCAGCGGGAGTCCCAATGAGCAGTTCTTC
-	-	TRBV5-1	TRBJ2-5	CAGPPQETQYF	TGCGCCGGTCCGCCCCAAGAGACCCAGTACTTC
TRBD2	-	TRBV6-1	TRBJ2-5	CASSPSGGALETQYF	TGTGCCAGCAGCCCGAGCGGGGGGGCCCTGGAGACCCAGTACTTC
-	-	TRBV10-3	TRBJ2-5	CAISERGAQETQYF	TGTGCCATCAGTGAAAGAGGGGCCCAAGAGACCCAGTACTTC
-	-	TRBV5-5	TRBJ1-1	CASSLFTATEAFF	TGTGCCAGCAGCTTGTTTACGGCGACTGAAGCTTTCTTT
-	-	TRBV6-6	TRBJ2-5	CASSRTQGGSQETQYF	TGTGCCAGCAGCCGGACCCAAGGAGGTTCACAAGAGACCCAGTACTTC
-	-	TRBV20-1	TRBJ1-1	CSARGAEAFF	TGCAGTGCTAGGGGGGCTGAAGCTTTCTTT